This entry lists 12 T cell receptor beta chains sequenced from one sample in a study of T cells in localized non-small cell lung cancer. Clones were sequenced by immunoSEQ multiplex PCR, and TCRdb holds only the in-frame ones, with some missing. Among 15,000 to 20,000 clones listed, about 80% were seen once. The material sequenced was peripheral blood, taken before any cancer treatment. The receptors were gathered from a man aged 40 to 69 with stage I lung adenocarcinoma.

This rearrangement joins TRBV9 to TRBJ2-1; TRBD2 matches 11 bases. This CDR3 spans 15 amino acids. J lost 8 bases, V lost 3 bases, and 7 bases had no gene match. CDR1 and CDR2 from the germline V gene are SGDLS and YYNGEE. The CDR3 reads CASSAGTSGRDEQFF. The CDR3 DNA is TGTGCCAGCAGCGCTGGGACTAGCGGCAGGGATGAGCAGTTCTTC.

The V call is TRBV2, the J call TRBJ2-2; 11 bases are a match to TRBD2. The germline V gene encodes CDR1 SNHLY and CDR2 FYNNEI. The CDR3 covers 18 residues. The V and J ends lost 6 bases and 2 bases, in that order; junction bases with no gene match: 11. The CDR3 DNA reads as TGTGCCAGCAGCGGACTAGCGGGCCTGGGGGACAACACCGGGGAGCTGTTTTTT. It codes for CASSGLAGLGDNTGELFF.

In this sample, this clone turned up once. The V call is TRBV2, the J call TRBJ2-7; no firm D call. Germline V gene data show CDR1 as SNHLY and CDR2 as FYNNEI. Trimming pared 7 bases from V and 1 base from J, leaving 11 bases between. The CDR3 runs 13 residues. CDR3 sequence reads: CASKFGDSYEQYF. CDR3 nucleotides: TGTGCCAGCAAATTTGGTGATTCCTACGAGCAGTACTTC.

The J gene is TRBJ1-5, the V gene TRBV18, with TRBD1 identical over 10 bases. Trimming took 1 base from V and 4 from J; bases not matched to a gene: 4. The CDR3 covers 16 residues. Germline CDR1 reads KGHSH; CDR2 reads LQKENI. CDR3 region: CASSPRTGGRNQPQHF. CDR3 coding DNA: TGTGCCAGCTCACCACGGACAGGGGGGCGGAATCAGCCCCAGCATTTT. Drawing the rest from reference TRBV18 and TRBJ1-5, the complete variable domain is NAGVMQNPRHLVRRRGQEARLRCSPMKGHSHVYWYRQLPEEGLKFMVYLQKENIIDESGMPKERFSAEFPKEGPSILRIQQVVRGDSAAYFCASSPRTGGRNQPQHFGDGTRLSIL.

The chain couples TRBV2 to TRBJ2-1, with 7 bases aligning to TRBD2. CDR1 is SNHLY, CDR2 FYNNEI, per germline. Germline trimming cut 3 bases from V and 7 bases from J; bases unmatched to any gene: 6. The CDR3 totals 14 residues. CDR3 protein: CASSEREGRNEQFF. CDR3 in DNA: TGTGCCAGCAGTGAGAGGGAGGGCCGGAATGAGCAGTTCTTC.

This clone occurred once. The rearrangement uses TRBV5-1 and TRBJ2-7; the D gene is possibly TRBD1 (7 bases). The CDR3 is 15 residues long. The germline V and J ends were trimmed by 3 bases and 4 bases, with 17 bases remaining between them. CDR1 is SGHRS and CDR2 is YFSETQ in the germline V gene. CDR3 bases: TGCGCCAGCAGCTGGGACAGTAGGAGGGAGTACGAGCAGTACTTC. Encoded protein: CASSWDSRREYEQYF.

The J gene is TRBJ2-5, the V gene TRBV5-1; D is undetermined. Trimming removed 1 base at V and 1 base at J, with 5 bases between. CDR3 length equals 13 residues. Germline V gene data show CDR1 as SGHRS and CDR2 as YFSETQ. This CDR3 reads CASSLFAQETQYF. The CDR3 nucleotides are TGCGCCAGCAGCTTGTTTGCCCAAGAGACCCAGTACTTC.

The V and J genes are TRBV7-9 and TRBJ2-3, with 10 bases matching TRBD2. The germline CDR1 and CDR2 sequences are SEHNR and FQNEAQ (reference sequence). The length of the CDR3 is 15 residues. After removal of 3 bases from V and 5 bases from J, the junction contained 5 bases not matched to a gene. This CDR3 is CASSLGSGGLDTQYF. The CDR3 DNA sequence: TGTGCCAGCAGCTTGGGTAGCGGGGGGTTAGATACGCAGTATTTT.

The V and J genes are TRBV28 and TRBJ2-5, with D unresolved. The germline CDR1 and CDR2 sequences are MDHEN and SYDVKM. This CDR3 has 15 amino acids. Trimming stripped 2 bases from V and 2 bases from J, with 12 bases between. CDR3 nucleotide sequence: TGTGCCAGCAGTTTAGTAATAGACACACAAGAGACCCAGTACTTC. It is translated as CASSLVIDTQETQYF.

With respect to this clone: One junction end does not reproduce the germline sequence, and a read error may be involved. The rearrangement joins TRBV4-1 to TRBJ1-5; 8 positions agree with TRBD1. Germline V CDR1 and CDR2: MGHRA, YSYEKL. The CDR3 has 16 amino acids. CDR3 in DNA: TGCACCAGCAGCCCTGGAGCCGGGACAGGTAATCAGCCCCAGCATTTT. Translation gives CTSSPGAGTGNQPQHF.

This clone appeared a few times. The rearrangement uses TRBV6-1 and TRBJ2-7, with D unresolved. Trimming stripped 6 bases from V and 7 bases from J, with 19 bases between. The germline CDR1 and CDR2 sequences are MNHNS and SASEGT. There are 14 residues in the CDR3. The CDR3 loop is CASSPLGLGEEQYF. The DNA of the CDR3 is TGTGCCAGCAGCCCTTTGGGGTTGGGCGAGGAGCAGTACTTC.

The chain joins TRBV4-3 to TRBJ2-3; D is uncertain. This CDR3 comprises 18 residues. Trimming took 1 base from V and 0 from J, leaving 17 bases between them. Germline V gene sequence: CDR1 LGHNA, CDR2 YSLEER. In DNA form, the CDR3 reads TGCGCCAGCAGCCAAGTATATGGGTCGGAATCTAGCACAGATACGCAGTATTTT. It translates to CASSQVYGSESSTDTQYF.